A single count supports the clone carrying this TCR beta chain. These data originate in a study of OX40 agonist ivuxolimab in advanced cancers. Sequencing was performed with immunoSEQ multiplex PCR; in TCRdb, only in-frame clones are kept and a portion is missing. In the table there are roughly 28,000 clones, around three quarters of which are singletons. This CDR3 has 14 residues. The germline V gene has CDR1 LNHDA and CDR2 SQIVND (reference sequence). The V gene lost 4 bases and the J gene lost 1 base, with 10 bases spanning the gap. The receptor comes from an adult with an advanced solid tumor such as melanoma, head and neck, liver or kidney cancer. The V gene is TRBV19, the J gene TRBJ1-1, with D maybe TRBD1 (5 bases). Sequences were derived from CD4+ or CD8+ T cells sorted from blood, sampled in a trial of the OX40 agonist ivuxolimab. The CDR3 protein is CASSKGRKNTEAFF. The DNA for the CDR3 is TGTGCCAGTAGTAAGGGACGGAAGAACACTGAAGCTTTCTTT.